One and the same sample provided the 17 T cell receptor beta chains below, sequenced in a study of shared clonotypes between healthy human individuals. CD45RO-negative, CCR7-selected cells formed the naive CD8 fraction, which excluded terminally differentiated effector memory CD45RA+ cells. Sequencing was performed with immunoSEQ multiplex PCR; in TCRdb, only in-frame clones are kept and a portion is missing. This table has around 2.1 million clones, about 92% appearing once. The sequencing input was naive CD8+ T cells from PBMCs. These receptors were collected from a man aged 18 to 30 in good health. Some clones in this sample may be carry-over from other donors' samples.

The rearrangement links TRBV7-8 to TRBJ2-1, with D perhaps TRBD2 (6 bases). Looked up from germline, CDR1 is SGHVS and CDR2 is FQNEAQ. The CDR3 spans 17 residues. V gave up 5 bases and J gave up 5 bases, with 22 bases separating them. CDR3 coding DNA: TGTGCCAGCAGCATTACTAGCCCCCCAAGCACCCACAATGAGCAGTTCTTC. This sequence encodes CASSITSPPSTHNEQFF.

The gene calls are TRBV13 and TRBJ2-1, with 7 bases aligning to TRBD2. The CDR3 is made up of 16 amino acids. Germline V gene lookup returns CDR1 PRHDT and CDR2 FYEKMQ (reference sequence). Trimming removed 5 bases from V and 1 base from J; junction bases left unmatched: 8. Here the CDR3 DNA reads TGTGCCAGCAGCCCAGCGGGCGGGAGTTCCTACAATGAGCAGTTCTTC. Amino acids: CASSPAGGSSYNEQFF.

This rearrangement joins TRBV19 to TRBJ2-7; no clear D. Germline loops: CDR1 LNHDA, CDR2 SQIVND (reference sequence). CDR3 length equals 14 residues. Trimming took 2 bases from V and 3 from J, leaving 11 bases between them. CDR3 loop: CASSIFGNNYEQYF. CDR3 DNA: TGTGCCAGTAGTATATTTGGGAACAACTACGAGCAGTACTTC. The variable domain in full, with the rest retrieved from reference TRBV19 and TRBJ2-7, is DGGITQSPKYLFRKEGQNVTLSCEQNLNHDAMYWYRQDPGQGLRLIYYSQIVNDFQKGDIAEGYSVSREKKESFPLTVTSAQKNPTAFYLCASSIFGNNYEQYFGPGTRLTVT.

The rearrangement uses TRBV7-9 and TRBJ2-7; D not resolved. With 4 bases removed from V and 3 bases from J, the gap between germline ends came to 13 bases. The germline gives CDR1 SEHNR, CDR2 FQNEAQ (reference sequence). The CDR3 contains 14 residues. DNA of the CDR3: TGTGCCAGCAGCTACACCCATAACCTCTACGAGCAGTACTTC. The encoded protein is CASSYTHNLYEQYF.

The chain is built from TRBV28 and TRBJ1-2, with D perhaps matching TRBD1 (6 bases). CDR1 is MDHEN, CDR2 SYDVKM, per germline. V dropped 5 bases and J dropped 10 bases, with 23 bases sitting between them. The CDR3 covers 15 residues. The CDR3 nucleotides read TGTGCCAGCAGTCACACCTCCCTGGACAGTTCCCTCTACACCTTC. It encodes CASSHTSLDSSLYTF.

The chain uses TRBV14 and TRBJ2-1, with D perhaps TRBD2 (5 bases). The CDR3 is 15 amino acids. Looked up from germline, CDR1 is SGHDN and CDR2 is FVKESK. The ends were cut back, 0 bases at V and 7 bases at J, with 13 bases in the middle. CDR3 region: CASSQDGRLPNEQFF. The CDR3 DNA reads TGTGCCAGCAGCCAAGACGGAAGACTACCAAATGAGCAGTTCTTC.

This clone was counted once. The V and J genes are TRBV10-3 and TRBJ2-7; 7 positions agree with TRBD2. Trimming took 8 bases from V and 0 from J; bases not matched to a gene: 7. The V gene's germline CDR1 is ENHRY and CDR2 SYGVKD. This CDR3 comprises 14 residues. The CDR3 sequence is CAIGSGTSSYEQYF. As DNA, the CDR3 is TGTGCCATCGGAAGCGGGACGAGCTCCTACGAGCAGTACTTC.

The chain recombines TRBV6-1 with TRBJ1-3, with 10 bases matching TRBD1. Germline V lookup: CDR1 MNHNS, CDR2 SASEGT. CDR3 length equals 15 residues. Trimming at V came to 6 bases and at J to 2 bases, leaving 4 bases not matched to a gene. CDR3 protein: CASRDDRGPGNTIYF. The CDR3 DNA sequence: TGTGCCAGCAGAGATGACAGGGGGCCTGGAAACACCATATATTTT.

The chain links TRBV7-3 to TRBJ2-7; D remains unclear. Trimming left V 7 bases short and J 0 bases short, with 16 bases between. Per the germline V gene, CDR1 is SGHTA and CDR2 is FQGTGA. CDR3 length: 15 amino acids. The CDR3 region has the DNA TGTGCCAGCACCCATGCAGGCCGCAGCTCCTACGAGCAGTACTTC. Its translation: CASTHAGRSSYEQYF.

This clone showed up just once. V usage is TRBV9 and J usage is TRBJ1-1, with 8 bases fitting TRBD1. Per germline, CDR1 SGDLS and CDR2 YYNGEE. Trimming at V came to 3 bases and at J to 0 bases, leaving 7 bases not matched to a gene. The CDR3 runs 16 residues. CDR3 coding DNA: TGTGCCAGCAGCGCCGGGACAGGTGAGATGAACACTGAAGCTTTCTTT. Protein product: CASSAGTGEMNTEAFF.

This sequence joins TRBV9 and TRBJ2-3, with D hard to call. Looked up from germline, CDR1 is SGDLS and CDR2 is YYNGEE. V lost 1 base and J 9 bases, leaving 18 bases between the germline ends. CDR3 length: 15 residues. CDR3 nucleotide sequence: TGTGCCAGCAGCGTACGTAGAGATCCCTCCGGGACGCAGTATTTT. Its protein product is CASSVRRDPSGTQYF.

V gene TRBV7-3 combines with J gene TRBJ2-3, with a weak D call TRBD2 (6 bases). V lost 2 bases, J lost 0 bases, and 9 bases lay in between. The CDR3 spans 15 residues. Looked up from germline, CDR1 is SGHTA and CDR2 is FQGTGA. CDR3 sequence (DNA): TGTGCCAGCAGCTTATGGGGGACTAGCACAGATACGCAGTATTTT. Amino acid sequence: CASSLWGTSTDTQYF.

The V and J genes are TRBV9 and TRBJ1-5, with no clear D. CDR1 is SGDLS, CDR2 YYNGEE, per germline. The V end lost 4 bases, the J end lost 9 bases, and 17 bases lay between the germline ends. The CDR3 consists of 14 residues. The CDR3 reads CASSPSLTAGPQHF. The CDR3 DNA sequence: TGTGCCAGCAGCCCCAGCCTTACAGCTGGGCCCCAGCATTTT.

This chain joins TRBV7-3 and TRBJ2-5; 11 bases align to TRBD1. V shed 6 bases and J 2 bases; nucleotides not matched to a gene: 5. The CDR3 has 15 amino acids. CDR1 and CDR2 (germline): SGHTA, FQGTGA. The CDR3 nucleotides read TGTGCCAGCAGTTCACGGGACAGGGGGCAAGAGACCCAGTACTTC. Its translation is CASSSRDRGQETQYF.

This clone was found once. The CDR3 sequence is CASSPGPREKLFF. DNA of the CDR3: TGTGCCAGCAGCCCCGGCCCGCGTGAAAAACTGTTTTTT. The rearrangement joins TRBV11-2 to TRBJ1-4, with D unclear. Germline assignment: CDR1 SGHAT and CDR2 FQNNGV. The CDR3 has 13 residues. With 5 bases removed from V and 7 bases from J, the gap between germline ends came to 11 bases.

This chain uses TRBV9 with TRBJ2-5, with TRBD1 matching over 11 bases. This CDR3 is built from 15 residues. Germline lookup yields CDR1 SGDLS and CDR2 YYNGEE. J lost 5 bases, V lost 6 bases, and 9 bases had no gene match. DNA of the CDR3: TGTGCCAGCACCAAGGACAGGGGGCTGCTGGAGACCCAGTACTTC. Encoded protein: CASTKDRGLLETQYF.

This clone was found once. V and J are TRBV2 and TRBJ2-1; D might be TRBD1 (5 bases). The V end was cut by 10 bases, the J end by 4 bases, with 11 bases between. Germline CDR1 SNHLY, CDR2 FYNNEI. The CDR3 runs to 12 residues. The CDR3 nucleotides read TGTGCCACAAAAAAGGGGTACAATGAGCAGTTCTTC. This sequence encodes CATKKGYNEQFF. The entire variable domain, with the rest obtained from reference TRBV2 and TRBJ2-1, is as follows: EPEVTQTPSHQVTQMGQEVILRCVPISNHLYFYWYRQILGQKVEFLVSFYNNEISEKSEIFDDQFSVERPDGSNFTLKIRSTKLEDSAMYFCATKKGYNEQFFGPGTRLTVL.